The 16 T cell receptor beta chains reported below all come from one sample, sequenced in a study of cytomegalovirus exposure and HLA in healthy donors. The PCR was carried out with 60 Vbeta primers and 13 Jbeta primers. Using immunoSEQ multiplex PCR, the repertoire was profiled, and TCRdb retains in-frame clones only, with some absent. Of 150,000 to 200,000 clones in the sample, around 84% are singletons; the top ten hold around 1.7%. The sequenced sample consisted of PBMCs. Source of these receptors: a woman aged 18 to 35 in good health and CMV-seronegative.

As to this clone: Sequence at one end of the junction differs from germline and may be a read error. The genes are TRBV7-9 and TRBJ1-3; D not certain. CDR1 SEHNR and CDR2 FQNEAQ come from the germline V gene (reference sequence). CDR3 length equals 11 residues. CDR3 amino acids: CSSSLRDTIYF. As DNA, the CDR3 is TGTTCCAGCAGCTTAAGAGACACCATATATTTT.

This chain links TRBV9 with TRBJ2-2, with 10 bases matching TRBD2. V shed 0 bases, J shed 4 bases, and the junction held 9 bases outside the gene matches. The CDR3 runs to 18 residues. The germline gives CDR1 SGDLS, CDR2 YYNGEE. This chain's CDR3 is CASSVDPAGGPGTGELFF. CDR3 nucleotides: TGTGCCAGCAGCGTAGACCCAGCGGGAGGGCCAGGCACCGGGGAGCTGTTTTTT.

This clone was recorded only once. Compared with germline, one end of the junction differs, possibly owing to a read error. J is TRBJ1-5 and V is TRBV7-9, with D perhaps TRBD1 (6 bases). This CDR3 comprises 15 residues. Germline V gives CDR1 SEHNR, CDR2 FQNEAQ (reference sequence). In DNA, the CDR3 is TGTTCCAGCAGTCTCGGTACAGGGAACAATCAGCCCCAGCATTTT. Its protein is CSSSLGTGNNQPQHF. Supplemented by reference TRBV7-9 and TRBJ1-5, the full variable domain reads DTGVSQNPRHKITKRGQNVTFRCDPISEHNRLYWYRQTLGQGPEFLTYFQNEAQLEKSRLLSDRFSAERPKGSFSTLEIQRTEQGDSAMYLCSSSLGTGNNQPQHFGDGTRLSIL.

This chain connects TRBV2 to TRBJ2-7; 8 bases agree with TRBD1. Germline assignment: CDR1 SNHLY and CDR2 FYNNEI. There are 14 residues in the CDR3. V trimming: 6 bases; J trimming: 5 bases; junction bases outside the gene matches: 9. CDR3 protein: CASRLEDRGHEQYF. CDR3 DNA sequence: TGTGCCAGCAGACTCGAAGACAGGGGACACGAGCAGTACTTC.

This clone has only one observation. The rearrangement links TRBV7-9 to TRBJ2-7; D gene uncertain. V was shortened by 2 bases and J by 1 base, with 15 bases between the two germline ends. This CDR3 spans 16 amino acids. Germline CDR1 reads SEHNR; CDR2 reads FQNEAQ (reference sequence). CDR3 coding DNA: TGTGCCAGCAGCTTATTGACTGGTCGGTTTTCCTACGAGCAGTACTTC. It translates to CASSLLTGRFSYEQYF.

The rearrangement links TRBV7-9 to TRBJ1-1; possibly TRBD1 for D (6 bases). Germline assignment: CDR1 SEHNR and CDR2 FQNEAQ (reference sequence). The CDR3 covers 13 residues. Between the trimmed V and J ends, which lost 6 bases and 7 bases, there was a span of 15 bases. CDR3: CASSLNQGIEAFF. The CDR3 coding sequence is TGTGCCAGCAGTTTGAATCAGGGGATTGAAGCTTTCTTT.

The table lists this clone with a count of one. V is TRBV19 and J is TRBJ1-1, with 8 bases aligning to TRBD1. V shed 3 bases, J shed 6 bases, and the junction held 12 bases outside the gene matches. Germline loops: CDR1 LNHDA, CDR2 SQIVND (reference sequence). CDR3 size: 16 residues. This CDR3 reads CASSMISGSGGPEAFF. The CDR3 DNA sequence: TGTGCCAGTAGTATGATATCAGGGTCAGGGGGCCCTGAAGCTTTCTTT.

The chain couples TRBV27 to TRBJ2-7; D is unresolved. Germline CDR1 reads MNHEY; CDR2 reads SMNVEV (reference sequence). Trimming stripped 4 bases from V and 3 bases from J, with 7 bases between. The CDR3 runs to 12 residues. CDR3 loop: CASSSTVYEQYF. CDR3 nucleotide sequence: TGTGCCAGCAGTTCAACGGTCTACGAGCAGTACTTC.

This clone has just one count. The DNA for the CDR3 is TGTGCCAGCAGTTCACCCCCCTGGGCGGGGGGCCACTGCGAGCAGTACTTC. Its translation: CASSSPPWAGGHCEQYF. V gene TRBV28 combines with J gene TRBJ2-7, with 8 bases matching TRBD2. V trimming: 4 bases; J trimming: 6 bases; junction bases outside the gene matches: 17. This CDR3 contains 17 residues. Germline lookup yields CDR1 MDHEN and CDR2 SYDVKM.

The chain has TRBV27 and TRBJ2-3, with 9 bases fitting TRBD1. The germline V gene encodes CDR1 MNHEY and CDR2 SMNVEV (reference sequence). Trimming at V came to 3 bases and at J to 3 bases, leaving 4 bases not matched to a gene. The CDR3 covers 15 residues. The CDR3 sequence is CASSLGTGMTDTQYF. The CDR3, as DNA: TGTGCCAGCAGTTTGGGGACAGGGATGACAGATACGCAGTATTTT.

Written as DNA, the CDR3 is TGTGCCAGCAGCTTAGTAGGGGCCTCTGAGCAGTTCTTC. Amino acids: CASSLVGASEQFF. The chain combines TRBV7-9 with TRBJ2-1, with a possible D match to TRBD1 (5 bases). The CDR3 is 13 amino acids. Germline loops: CDR1 SEHNR, CDR2 FQNEAQ (reference sequence). V was pared by 1 base and J by 9 bases, with 10 bases between.

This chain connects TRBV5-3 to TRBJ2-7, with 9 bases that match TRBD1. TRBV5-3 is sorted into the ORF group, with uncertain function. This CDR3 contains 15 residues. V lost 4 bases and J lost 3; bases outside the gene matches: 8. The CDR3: CARSARDREYYEQYF. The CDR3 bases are TGTGCCAGAAGCGCTCGGGACAGGGAGTACTACGAGCAGTACTTC.

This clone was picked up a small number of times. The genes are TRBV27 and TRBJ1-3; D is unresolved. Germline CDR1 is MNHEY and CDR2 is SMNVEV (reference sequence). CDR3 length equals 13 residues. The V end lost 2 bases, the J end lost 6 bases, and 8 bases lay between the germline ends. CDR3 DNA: TGTGCCAGCAGTTTAGATCCACAAAACACCATATATTTT. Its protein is CASSLDPQNTIYF.

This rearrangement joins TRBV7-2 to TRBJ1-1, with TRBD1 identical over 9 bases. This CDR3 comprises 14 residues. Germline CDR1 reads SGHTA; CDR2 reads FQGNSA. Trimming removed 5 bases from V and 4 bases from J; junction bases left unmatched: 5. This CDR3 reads CASSTQQGATEAFF. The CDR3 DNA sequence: TGTGCCAGCAGCACGCAACAGGGGGCCACTGAAGCTTTCTTT.

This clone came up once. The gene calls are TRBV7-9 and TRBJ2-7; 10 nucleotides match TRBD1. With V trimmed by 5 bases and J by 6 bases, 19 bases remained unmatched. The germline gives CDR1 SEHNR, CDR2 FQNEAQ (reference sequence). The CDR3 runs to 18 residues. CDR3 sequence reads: CASSNTGTGVSLVVEQYF. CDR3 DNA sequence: TGTGCCAGCAGCAACACCGGGACAGGGGTCTCGCTCGTAGTCGAGCAGTACTTC.

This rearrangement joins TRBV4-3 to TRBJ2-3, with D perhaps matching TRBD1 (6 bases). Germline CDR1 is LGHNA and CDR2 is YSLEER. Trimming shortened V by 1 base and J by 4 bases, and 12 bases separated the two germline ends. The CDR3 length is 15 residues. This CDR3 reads CASSQGQGGPDTQYF. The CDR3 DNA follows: TGCGCCAGCAGCCAAGGGCAAGGGGGTCCAGATACGCAGTATTTT.